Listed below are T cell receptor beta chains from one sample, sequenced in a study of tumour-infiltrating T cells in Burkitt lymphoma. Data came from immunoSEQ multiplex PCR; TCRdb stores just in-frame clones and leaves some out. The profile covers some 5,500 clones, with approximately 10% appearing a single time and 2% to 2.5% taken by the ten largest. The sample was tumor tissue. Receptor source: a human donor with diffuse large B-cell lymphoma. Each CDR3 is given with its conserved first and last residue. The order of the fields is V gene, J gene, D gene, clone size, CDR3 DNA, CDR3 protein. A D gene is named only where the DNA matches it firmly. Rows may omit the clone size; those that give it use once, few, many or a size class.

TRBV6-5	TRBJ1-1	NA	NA	TGTGCCAGCAGTTACCGTCATCAAAGGGCTGAAGCTTTCTTT	CASSYRHQRAEAFF
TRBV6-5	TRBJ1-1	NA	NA	TGTGCCAGCAGTTCACCCCCCGGGGCCTACGGCACTGAAGCTTTCTTT	CASSSPPGAYGTEAFF
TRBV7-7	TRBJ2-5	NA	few	TGTGCCAGCAGCTTAGACGGGGAGACCCAGTACTTC	CASSLDGETQYF
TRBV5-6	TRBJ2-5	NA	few	TGTGCCAGCAGCTGGAGGTCGTACCAAGAGACCCAGTACTTC	CASSWRSYQETQYF
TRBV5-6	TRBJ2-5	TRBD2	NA	TGTGCCAGCAGCCCCCCTGGACTAGGTGAAGAGACCCAGTACTTC	CASSPPGLGEETQYF
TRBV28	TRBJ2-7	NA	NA	TGTGCCAGCAGTTCCGGGTGGGAGCAGTACTTC	CASSSGWEQYF
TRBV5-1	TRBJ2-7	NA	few	TGCGCCAGCAGCCAACAGGGCTACGAGCAGTACTTC	CASSQQGYEQYF
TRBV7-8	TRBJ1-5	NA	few	TGTGCCAGCAGCTCCTGGGGGGAAAGCAATCAGCCCCAGCATTTT	CASSSWGESNQPQHF
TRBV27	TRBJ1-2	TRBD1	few	TGTGCCAGCAGTTCCGGGACAGGACCGCTTATCTATGGCTACACCTTC	CASSSGTGPLIYGYTF
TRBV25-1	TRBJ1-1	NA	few	TGTGCCAGCACCGATGGGACGGGGAACACTGAAGCTTTCTTT	CASTDGTGNTEAFF
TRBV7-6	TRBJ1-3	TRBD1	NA	TGTGCCAGCAGCTTAGCCATCGGACAGGGTCCGGGAAACACCATATATTTT	CASSLAIGQGPGNTIYF
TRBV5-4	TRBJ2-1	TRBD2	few	TGTGCCAGCAGCTTGGAGACGGGACTAGCGGGGAGAGAGGAGCAGTTCTTC	CASSLETGLAGREEQFF
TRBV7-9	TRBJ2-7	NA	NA	TGTGCCAGCAGCTTAGACAGGACCCACTCCTACGAGCAGTACTTC	CASSLDRTHSYEQYF
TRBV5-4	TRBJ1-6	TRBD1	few	TGTGCCAGCAGGACGACAGGGTTTAATAATTCACCCCTCCACTTT	CASRTTGFNNSPLHF
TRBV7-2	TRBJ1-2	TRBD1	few	TGTGCCAGCAGCGCCCTGACCGGGACAGGGGCCCGAGGCTACACCTTC	CASSALTGTGARGYTF
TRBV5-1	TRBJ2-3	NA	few	TGCGCCAGCAGCCTCTCCCCAGGGGCGGTGGCAGATACGCAGTATTTT	CASSLSPGAVADTQYF
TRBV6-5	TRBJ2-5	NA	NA	TGTGCCAGCAGTTACTCAGGGACACGAGAGACCCAGTACTTC	CASSYSGTRETQYF
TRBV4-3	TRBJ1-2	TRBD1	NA	TGCGCCAGCAGCCAACAAGCAACGACAGGGGCTTATGGCTACACCTTC	CASSQQATTGAYGYTF
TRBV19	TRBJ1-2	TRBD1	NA	TGTGCCAGTAGTACAACCGGGACAGGGGTAGCTGGCTACACCTTC	CASSTTGTGVAGYTF
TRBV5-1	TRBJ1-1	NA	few	TGCGCCAGCAGCACACAGGGGAACACTGAAGCTTTCTTT	CASSTQGNTEAFF
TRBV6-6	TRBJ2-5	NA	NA	TGTGCCAGCAGTTACCGAGACCAAGAGACCCAGTACTTC	CASSYRDQETQYF
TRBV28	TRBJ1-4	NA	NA	TGTGCCAGTAGGGGGTGGGGCTCAACTAATGAAAAACTGTTTTTT	CASRGWGSTNEKLFF
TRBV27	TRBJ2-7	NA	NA	TGTGCCAGCAGTCCCCCCCTATCCTACGAGCAGTACTTC	CASSPPLSYEQYF
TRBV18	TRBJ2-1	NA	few	TGTGCCAGCTCACCGTTGCTGGACAGCCGCAATGAGCAGTTCTTC	CASSPLLDSRNEQFF
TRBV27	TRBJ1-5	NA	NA	TGTGCCAGCAGTTTATCGAACCCTGGGACAATAAATAGGGCCCAGCATTTT	CASSLSNPGTINRAQHF
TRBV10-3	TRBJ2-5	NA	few	TGTGTCATCAGTGAAGCAGGGACAGAGACCCAGTACTTC	CVISEAGTETQYF
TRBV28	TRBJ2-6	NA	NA	TGTGCCAGCAGTTCCCTCGGGACCTTCGGGGCCAACGTCCTGACTTTC	CASSSLGTFGANVLTF
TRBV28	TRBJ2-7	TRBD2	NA	TGTGCCAGCAGCCGGTATCCGATAGCGGGCGCCTACGAGCAGTACTTC	CASSRYPIAGAYEQYF
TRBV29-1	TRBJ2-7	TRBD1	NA	TGCAGCGTGACCCCGGGGACAGGGGGCGACGAGCAGTACTTC	CSVTPGTGGDEQYF
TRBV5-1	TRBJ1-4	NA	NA	TGCGCCAGCAGTCGGCCCATTGGACAATTTAGAAAACTGTTTTTT	CASSRPIGQFRKLFF
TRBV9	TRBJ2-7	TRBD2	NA	TGTGCCAGCAGCGAACCCGCCCTAGCGGGGGCTACCTACGAGCAGTACTTC	CASSEPALAGATYEQYF
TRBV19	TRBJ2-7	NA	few	TGTGCCAGAAACAGGCCCTTCTCCTACGAGCAGTACTTC	CARNRPFSYEQYF
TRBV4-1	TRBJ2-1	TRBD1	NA	TGCGCCAGCAGTTCCGACAGGGGTCCCTACAATGAGCAGTTCTTC	CASSSDRGPYNEQFF
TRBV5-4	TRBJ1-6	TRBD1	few	TGTGCCAGCACCCAGGCGGGGACAGGGAATTCACCCCTCCACTTT	CASTQAGTGNSPLHF
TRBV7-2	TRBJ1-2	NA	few	TGTGCCAGCAGCTTAGCGGTGGAAGGCTACACCTTC	CASSLAVEGYTF
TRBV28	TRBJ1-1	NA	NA	TGTGCCAGCTCAGTTCCTTCCGCGAGCACTGAAGCTTTCTTT	CASSVPSASTEAFF
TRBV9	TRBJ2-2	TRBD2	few	TGTGCCAGCAGCGAGCCTAGCGGGGTGGGAACCGGGGAGCTGTTTTTT	CASSEPSGVGTGELFF
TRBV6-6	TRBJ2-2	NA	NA	TGTGCCAGCAGTTCCTTGACTAGGGGAACCGGGGAGCTGTTTTTT	CASSSLTRGTGELFF
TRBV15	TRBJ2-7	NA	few	TGTGCCACCAGCAGAGACGTCAAAGGGGGCGAGCAGTACTTC	CATSRDVKGGEQYF
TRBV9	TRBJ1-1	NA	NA	TGTGCCAGCAGCGCCCAAGTGGGGCGGGGAACTGAAGCTTTCTTT	CASSAQVGRGTEAFF
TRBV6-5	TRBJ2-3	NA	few	TGTGCCAGCAGTTCAAAGCGGTCCTTCACAGATACGCAGTATTTT	CASSSKRSFTDTQYF
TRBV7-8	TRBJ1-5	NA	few	TGTGCCAGCAGCTTATCAGCAGGGGTGGGCCACAATCAGCCCCAGCATTTT	CASSLSAGVGHNQPQHF
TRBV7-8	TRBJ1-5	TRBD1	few	TGTGCCAGCAGCCTCGACAGGGTCCATCAGCCCCAGCATTTT	CASSLDRVHQPQHF